Below, 7 T cell receptor beta chains from the same sample are listed, as sequenced in a study of T-cell reconstitution after alpha-beta-depleted transplantation in children. For TCRbeta, the library was prepared with unique molecular identifiers. TCRdb ran MiXCR on the PCR reads and lists one entry per CDR3 protein. The sample has about 240,000 distinct CDR3 sequences, more than 10% seen once; the top ten hold about 2.6%. This material consisted of PBMCs from the stem cell graft donor, taken from the stem cell graft. Source of these receptors: a human donor who donated a stem cell graft to a child with acute lymphoblastic leukemia.

This clonotype was counted many times. This chain links TRBV7-9 with TRBJ2-7; D is unclear. Germline loops: CDR1 SEHNR, CDR2 FQNEAQ (reference sequence). The germline V and J ends were trimmed by 5 bases and 1 base, with 3 bases remaining between them. There are 11 residues in the CDR3. The CDR3 DNA reads as TGTGCCAGCAGCCGTTCCTACGAGCAGTACTTC. Encoded protein: CASSRSYEQYF.

This clonotype was seen repeatedly, ten times or more. The chain couples TRBV6-1 to TRBJ2-1; tentatively, D is TRBD2 (5 bases). Germline values: CDR1 MNHNS, CDR2 SASEGT. The CDR3 runs 17 residues. V lost 2 bases and J lost 0, with 14 bases in between. For the CDR3, the DNA is TGTGCCAGCAGTGAAATAGGGAGCCCTAGCTCCTACAATGAGCAGTTCTTC. Its translation is CASSEIGSPSSYNEQFF.

The chain has TRBV7-9 and TRBJ2-7, with 9 bases aligning to TRBD1. V was pared by 0 bases and J by 6 bases, with 9 bases of the junction left unmatched. The CDR3 contains 16 residues. Germline assignment: CDR1 SEHNR and CDR2 FQNEAQ (reference sequence). This CDR3 reads CASSLADRGVLGEQYF. As DNA, the CDR3 is TGTGCCAGCAGCTTAGCGGACAGGGGAGTATTGGGCGAGCAGTACTTC.

Concerning this clonotype itself: A much bigger clone sits one base away, suggesting this may be a read error. The chain recombines TRBV4-2 with TRBJ1-6; no clear D. Germline V gene lookup returns CDR1 LGHNA and CDR2 YNFKEQ. The V end lost 2 bases, the J end lost 9 bases, and 14 bases lay between the germline ends. The CDR3 is 15 residues long. The CDR3 loop is CASSQYQIGCSPLHF. CDR3 sequence (DNA): TGTGCCAGCAGCCAATACCAGATTGGGTGTTCACCCCTCCACTTT.

Points on this clonotype: Possible read error: a much larger clone is one base away. The V call is TRBV4-3, the J call TRBJ2-6, with a weak D call TRBD1 (5 bases). The CDR3 is 16 residues long. CDR1 and CDR2 from the germline V gene are LGHNA and YSLEER. The CDR3 sequence is CASSPQGISWANVLTF. The CDR3 DNA reads as TGCGCCAGCAGCCCTCAGGGTATCTCTTGGGCCAACGTCCTGACTTTC.

This clonotype has a count of ten or more. V is TRBV5-1 and J is TRBJ2-3, with a weak D call TRBD2 (7 bases). CDR3 length equals 14 residues. Per germline, CDR1 SGHRS and CDR2 YFSETQ. In DNA form, the CDR3 reads TGCGGCTCTCGGAGGGGGGGAGGCACAGATACGCAGTATTTT. It yields the protein CGSRRGGGTDTQYF.

This clonotype has at least ten counts. In DNA form, the CDR3 reads TGTGCCAGCAGCGGAATAGTGGCAGATACGCAGTATTTT. Its protein product is CASSGIVADTQYF. J is TRBJ2-3 and V is TRBV5-5; D call uncertain. The V end lost 4 bases, the J end lost 4 bases, and 10 bases lay between the germline ends. The germline gives CDR1 SGHKS, CDR2 YYEKEE (reference sequence). The CDR3 contains 13 residues. The variable domain in full, with the rest retrieved from reference TRBV5-5 and TRBJ2-3, is DAGVTQSPTHLIKTRGQQVTLRCSPISGHKSVSWYQQVLGQGPQFIFQYYEKEERGRGNFPDRFSARQFPNYSSELNVNALLLGDSALYLCASSGIVADTQYFGPGTRLTVL.